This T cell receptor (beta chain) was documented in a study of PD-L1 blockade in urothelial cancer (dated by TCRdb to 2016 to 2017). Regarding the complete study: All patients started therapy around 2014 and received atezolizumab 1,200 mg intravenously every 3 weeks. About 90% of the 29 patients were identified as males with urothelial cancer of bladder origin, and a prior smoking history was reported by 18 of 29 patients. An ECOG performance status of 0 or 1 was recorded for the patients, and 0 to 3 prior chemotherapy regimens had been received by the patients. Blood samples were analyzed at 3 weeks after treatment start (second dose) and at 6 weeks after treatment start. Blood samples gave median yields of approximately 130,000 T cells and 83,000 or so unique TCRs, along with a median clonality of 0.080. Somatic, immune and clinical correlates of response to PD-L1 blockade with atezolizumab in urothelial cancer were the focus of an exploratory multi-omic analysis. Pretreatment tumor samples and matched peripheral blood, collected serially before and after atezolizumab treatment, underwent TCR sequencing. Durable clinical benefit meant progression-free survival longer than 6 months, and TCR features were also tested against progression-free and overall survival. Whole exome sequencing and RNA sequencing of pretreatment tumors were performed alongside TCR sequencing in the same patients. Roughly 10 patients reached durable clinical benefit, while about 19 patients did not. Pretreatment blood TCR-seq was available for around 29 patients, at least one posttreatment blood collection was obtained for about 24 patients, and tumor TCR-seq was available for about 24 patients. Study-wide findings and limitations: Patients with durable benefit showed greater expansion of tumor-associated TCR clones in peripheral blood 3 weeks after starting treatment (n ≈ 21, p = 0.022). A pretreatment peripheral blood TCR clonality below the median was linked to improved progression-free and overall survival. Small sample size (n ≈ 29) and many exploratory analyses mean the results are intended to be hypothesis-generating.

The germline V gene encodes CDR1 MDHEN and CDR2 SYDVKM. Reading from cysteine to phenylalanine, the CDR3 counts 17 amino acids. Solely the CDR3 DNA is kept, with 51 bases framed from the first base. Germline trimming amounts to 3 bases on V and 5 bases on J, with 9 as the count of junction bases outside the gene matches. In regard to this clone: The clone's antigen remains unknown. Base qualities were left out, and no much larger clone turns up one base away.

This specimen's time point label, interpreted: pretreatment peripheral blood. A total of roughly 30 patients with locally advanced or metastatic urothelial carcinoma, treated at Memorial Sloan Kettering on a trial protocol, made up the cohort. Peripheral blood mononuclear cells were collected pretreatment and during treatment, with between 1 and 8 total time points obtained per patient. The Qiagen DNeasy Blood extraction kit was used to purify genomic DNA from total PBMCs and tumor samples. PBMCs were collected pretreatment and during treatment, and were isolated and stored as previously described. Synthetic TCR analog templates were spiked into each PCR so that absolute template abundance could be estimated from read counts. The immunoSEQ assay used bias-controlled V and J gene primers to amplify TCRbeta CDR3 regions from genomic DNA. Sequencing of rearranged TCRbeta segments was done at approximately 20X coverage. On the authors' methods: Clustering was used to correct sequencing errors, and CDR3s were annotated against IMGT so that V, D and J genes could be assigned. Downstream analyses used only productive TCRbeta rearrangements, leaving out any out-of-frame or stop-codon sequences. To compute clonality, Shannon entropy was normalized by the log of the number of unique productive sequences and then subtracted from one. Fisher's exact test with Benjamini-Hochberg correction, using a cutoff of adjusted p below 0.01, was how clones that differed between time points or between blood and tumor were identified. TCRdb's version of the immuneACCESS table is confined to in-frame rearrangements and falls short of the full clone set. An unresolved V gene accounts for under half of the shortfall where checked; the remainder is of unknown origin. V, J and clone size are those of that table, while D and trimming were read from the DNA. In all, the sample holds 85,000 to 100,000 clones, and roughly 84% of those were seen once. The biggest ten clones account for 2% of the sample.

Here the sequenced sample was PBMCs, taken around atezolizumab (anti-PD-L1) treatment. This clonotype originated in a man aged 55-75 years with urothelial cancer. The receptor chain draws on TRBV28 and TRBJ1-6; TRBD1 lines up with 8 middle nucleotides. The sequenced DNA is TGTGCCAGCAGTTTCCAGGAGACAGGGGCGAATAATTCACCCCTCCACTTT. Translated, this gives CASSFQETGANNSPLHF.